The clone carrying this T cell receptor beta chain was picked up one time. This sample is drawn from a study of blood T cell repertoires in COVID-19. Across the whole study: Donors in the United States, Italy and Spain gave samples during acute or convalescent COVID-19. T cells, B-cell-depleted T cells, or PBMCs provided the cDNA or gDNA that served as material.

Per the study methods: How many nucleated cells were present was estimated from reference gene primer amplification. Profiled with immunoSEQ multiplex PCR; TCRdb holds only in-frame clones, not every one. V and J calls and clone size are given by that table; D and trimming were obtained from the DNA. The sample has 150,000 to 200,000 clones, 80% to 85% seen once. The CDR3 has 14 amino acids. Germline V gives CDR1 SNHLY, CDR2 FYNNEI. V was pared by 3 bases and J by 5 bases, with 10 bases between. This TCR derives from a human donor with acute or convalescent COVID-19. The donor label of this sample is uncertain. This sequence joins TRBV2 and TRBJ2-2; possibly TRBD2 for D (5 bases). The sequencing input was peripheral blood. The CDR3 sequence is CASSEVRETGELFF. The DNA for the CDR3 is TGTGCCAGCAGTGAGGTCCGGGAAACCGGGGAGCTGTTTTTT.